This is a list of T cell receptor beta chains from one sample in a study of blood T cell repertoires in COVID-19. Assay used: immunoSEQ multiplex PCR; TCRdb lists only in-frame clones, some missing. Among some 200,000 clones listed, roughly 90% were seen once. Sequencing was done on a sample of PBMCs or T cells enriched from blood (not recorded which). The receptors come from a woman aged 45-59 years in a cohort exposed to, infected with or recovered from COVID-19 (not recorded which). The CDR3 runs from the conserved cysteine through the conserved F or W. Each record gives: D gene, J gene, clone size, V gene, CDR3 DNA, CDR3 protein. A D gene is named only where the DNA matches it firmly. Size is omitted from some rows. Given values are once, few, many or a class for expanded clones.

d_call: -
j_call: TRBJ1-2
clone_size: -
v_call: TRBV10-3
cdr3_nt: TGTGCCATCAGTGTACGGGGGTTGGTATTTCCTAACTATGGCTACACCTTC
cdr3_aa: CAISVRGLVFPNYGYTF

d_call: TRBD1
j_call: TRBJ1-2
clone_size: -
v_call: TRBV7-8
cdr3_nt: TGTGCCAGCAGCCGGGACAGGGGGGAGAGCTACACCTTC
cdr3_aa: CASSRDRGESYTF

d_call: TRBD2
j_call: TRBJ2-2
clone_size: -
v_call: TRBV4-1
cdr3_nt: TGCGCCAGCAGCCAAGATGGGAGTAGCGGGGGATCAACCGGGGAGCTGTTTTTT
cdr3_aa: CASSQDGSSGGSTGELFF

d_call: TRBD1
j_call: TRBJ1-1
clone_size: -
v_call: TRBV7-3
cdr3_nt: TGTGCCAGCAGCTTACGGGACAGAAACACTGAAGCTTTCTTT
cdr3_aa: CASSLRDRNTEAFF

d_call: TRBD2
j_call: TRBJ2-3
clone_size: -
v_call: TRBV4-2
cdr3_nt: TGTGCCAGCAGCCAGGCTAGCGGGACAGATACGCAGTATTTT
cdr3_aa: CASSQASGTDTQYF

d_call: TRBD1
j_call: TRBJ1-6
clone_size: -
v_call: TRBV19
cdr3_nt: TGTGCCAGCTCTCGACAGGGAAGTAATTCACCCCTCCACTTT
cdr3_aa: CASSRQGSNSPLHF

d_call: -
j_call: TRBJ1-6
clone_size: -
v_call: TRBV6-5
cdr3_nt: TGTGCCAGCAGTTACTCGAAGGGGCGTAATTCACCCCTCCACTTT
cdr3_aa: CASSYSKGRNSPLHF

d_call: -
j_call: TRBJ1-4
clone_size: -
v_call: TRBV19
cdr3_nt: TGTGCCAGTAGTACCAAACGAGGAGAAAAACTGTTTTTT
cdr3_aa: CASSTKRGEKLFF

d_call: TRBD1
j_call: TRBJ2-7
clone_size: many
v_call: TRBV4-2
cdr3_nt: TGTGCCAGCAGCCCGGACAGGGGAGGCTACGAGCAGTACTTC
cdr3_aa: CASSPDRGGYEQYF

d_call: -
j_call: TRBJ2-1
clone_size: -
v_call: TRBV10-3
cdr3_nt: TGTGCCATCAGTTCGGGAAACAATGAGCAGTTCTTC
cdr3_aa: CAISSGNNEQFF

d_call: TRBD1
j_call: TRBJ1-5
clone_size: -
v_call: TRBV10-3
cdr3_nt: TGTGCCATCAGTGATTGGTCAGGGGGACACAATCAGCCCCAGCATTTT
cdr3_aa: CAISDWSGGHNQPQHF

d_call: -
j_call: TRBJ1-2
clone_size: -
v_call: TRBV25-1
cdr3_nt: TGTGCCAGCAGTGAGGGTGGGAGTAGAGGCTACACCTTC
cdr3_aa: CASSEGGSRGYTF

d_call: -
j_call: TRBJ2-3
clone_size: -
v_call: TRBV11-1
cdr3_nt: TGTGCCAGCAGCTTAGGGTGGGTCAGGACAGATACGCAGTATTTT
cdr3_aa: CASSLGWVRTDTQYF

d_call: -
j_call: TRBJ1-1
clone_size: -
v_call: TRBV28
cdr3_nt: TGTGCCAGCAGGCCAAAGACGGGGGTAAGCACTGAAGCTTTCTTT
cdr3_aa: CASRPKTGVSTEAFF

d_call: -
j_call: TRBJ1-5
clone_size: once
v_call: TRBV5-5
cdr3_nt: TGTGCCAGCAGCTTGGGACAGAACCTTAATCAGCCCCAGCATTTT
cdr3_aa: CASSLGQNLNQPQHF

d_call: TRBD1
j_call: TRBJ1-5
clone_size: -
v_call: TRBV4-1
cdr3_nt: TGCGCCAGCAGCCAAAGGACAGGGACTCAGCCCCAGCATTTT
cdr3_aa: CASSQRTGTQPQHF

d_call: -
j_call: TRBJ2-7
clone_size: many
v_call: TRBV27
cdr3_nt: TGTGCCAGCAGTGAGTCCGGACCTGGGTGGAGGGACGAGCAGTACTTC
cdr3_aa: CASSESGPGWRDEQYF

d_call: -
j_call: TRBJ1-2
clone_size: -
v_call: TRBV28
cdr3_nt: TGTGCCAGCAGTCTAAGGGGGGGCTACACCTTC
cdr3_aa: CASSLRGGYTF

d_call: TRBD1
j_call: TRBJ1-2
clone_size: few
v_call: TRBV5-4
cdr3_nt: TGTGCCAGCAGCGATTGGACAGGGCGGGTCGACTATGGCTACACCTTC
cdr3_aa: CASSDWTGRVDYGYTF

d_call: TRBD2
j_call: TRBJ2-1
clone_size: -
v_call: TRBV7-2
cdr3_nt: TGTGCCAGCAGCAAGAGCGGGGAGTTCGGCAATGAGCAGTTCTTC
cdr3_aa: CASSKSGEFGNEQFF

d_call: -
j_call: TRBJ1-2
clone_size: -
v_call: TRBV12-3/TRBV12-4
cdr3_nt: TGTGCCAGCGGACCCGGGGCGGGGTATGGCTACACCTTC
cdr3_aa: CASGPGAGYGYTF

d_call: -
j_call: TRBJ1-2
clone_size: few
v_call: TRBV12-3/TRBV12-4
cdr3_nt: TGTGCCAGCACTTTTACGCCAGGGGATGGCTACACCTTC
cdr3_aa: CASTFTPGDGYTF

d_call: TRBD1
j_call: TRBJ2-4
clone_size: -
v_call: TRBV7-2
cdr3_nt: TGTGCCAGCAGCTTCCGGGACAGGAGCAAAAACATTCAGTACTTC
cdr3_aa: CASSFRDRSKNIQYF

d_call: TRBD1
j_call: TRBJ1-2
clone_size: once
v_call: TRBV7-8
cdr3_nt: TGTGCCAGCAGCTTGGCCCCGACAGGGGTTGGCTACACCTTC
cdr3_aa: CASSLAPTGVGYTF

d_call: TRBD1
j_call: TRBJ2-3
clone_size: -
v_call: TRBV7-2
cdr3_nt: TGTGCCAGCAGGCCAGGGGGCCGAGGACTTCTGGATACGCAGTATTTT
cdr3_aa: CASRPGGRGLLDTQYF

d_call: -
j_call: TRBJ2-3
clone_size: -
v_call: TRBV7-2
cdr3_nt: TGTGCCAGCAGCTTAGTCGTCGACGGGCGGGGCACGCAGTATTTT
cdr3_aa: CASSLVVDGRGTQYF

d_call: -
j_call: TRBJ2-5
clone_size: -
v_call: TRBV6-2/TRBV6-3
cdr3_nt: TGTGCCAGCAGTTACCTTAGCGTGCAGACCCAGTACTTC
cdr3_aa: CASSYLSVQTQYF

d_call: TRBD1
j_call: TRBJ1-4
clone_size: few
v_call: TRBV4-2
cdr3_nt: TGTGCCAGCAGCCAACGTCCCGACAGGGCTGCTAATGAAAAACTGTTTTTT
cdr3_aa: CASSQRPDRAANEKLFF

d_call: TRBD1
j_call: TRBJ1-2
clone_size: once
v_call: TRBV7-3
cdr3_nt: TGTGCCAGCAGCCCAGAGGGGGCCGAAGTTTACTATGGCTACACCTTC
cdr3_aa: CASSPEGAEVYYGYTF

d_call: -
j_call: TRBJ1-5
clone_size: -
v_call: TRBV6-6
cdr3_nt: TGTGCCAGCAGATCGCTGCGGTATAGCAATCAGCCCCAGCATTTT
cdr3_aa: CASRSLRYSNQPQHF

d_call: -
j_call: TRBJ1-3
clone_size: -
v_call: TRBV28
cdr3_nt: TGTGCCAGCAGTTTCGCAGGGGCCTTCACTGGAAACACCATATATTTT
cdr3_aa: CASSFAGAFTGNTIYF

d_call: -
j_call: TRBJ2-1
clone_size: -
v_call: TRBV24-1
cdr3_nt: TGTGCCACCAGTGATTTGCCTAGCAACAATGAGCAGTTCTTC
cdr3_aa: CATSDLPSNNEQFF